This TCR beta chain was recovered during a study of HIV-infected patients and healthy controls (dated by TCRdb to 2013 to 2014). Describing the broader study: The study asked whether deep sequencing of the TCR repertoire from small blood samples of HIV patients could detect immune perturbation and reconstitution.

V sheds 5 bases and J sheds 5 bases, leaving 13 bases between their ends. The germline V gene encodes CDR1 DFQATT and CDR2 SNEGSKA (reference sequence). From the cysteine up to the phenylalanine, the CDR3 has a length of 13 residues. CDR3 DNA only is kept here, 39 bases in frame from base 1. The paper's findings and limits, for the study overall: The dynamics of distinct T-cell subpopulations could not be separated, and sequencing depth was restricted, because whole blood was used. In the study, no determination of donor HLA types was made. Compared with untreated HIV+ repertoires, healthy control repertoires had roughly threefold more distinct CDR3s and higher Shannon diversity. Pairing of alpha and beta chains was not determined in the samples. Significantly higher mean Gini indices were seen in HIV-infected repertoires than in controls, possibly reflecting oligoclonality. Most CMV-associated CDR3s became more frequent during therapy, although their change was not significant, whereas HIV-associated CDR3s showed a significant decrease in frequency. MAIT cell alpha-chain CDR3s were present at high frequency in healthy controls but severely depleted in HIV+ repertoires. Size-matched repertoire data did not replicate the apparent post-therapy recovery of the Gini index in HIV-infected patients. A major limit on how widely the findings apply, in the view of the authors, was that only sixteen HIV-infected individuals were processed. Unequal numbers of distinct sequences between patients and controls complicated comparisons, and size-matching overweighted rare events from HIV-infected data. By Jaccard index and by the count of highly shared sequences, healthy controls shared more CDR3s between individuals than HIV+ patients did. Significantly different mean usage between HIV-infected patients and controls was observed for eight alpha and eight beta V genes. The study cohorts differed slightly in age and sex profile, but those differences did not account for the observed differences in diversity.

Reverse transcription of 400 to 600 ng RNA was performed with SuperScript III using primers directed against the alpha and beta constant regions. Separate libraries for the alpha and beta chains were generated through chain-specific third strand synthesis that incorporated multiplexing indices. To avoid primer bias, the protocol used one single primer pair to amplify every rearrangement within a chain, and the protocol also attached molecular barcodes to each cDNA molecule. Purified cDNA was ligated with T4 RNA Ligase 1 onto a 5' RACE adapter bearing a random hexamer and the SP2 sequencing primer site. The authors primed second strand synthesis from the SP2 site with Phusion polymerase and used slow temperature ramps to favor optimal annealing. The 12-nucleotide barcode on each molecule comprised two random hexamer sequences, both introduced before amplification and concatenated. A short first PCR added P5 and P7 adapter elements plus a second index, followed by a 23-cycle amplification PCR with P5s and P7 primers. A total of 25 to 30 PCR cycles were applied to the libraries, which were quantified on a Qubit, sized on a Bioanalyzer, and diluted to 4 nM. Sequencing of the normalized libraries was performed on an Illumina MiSeq with 2 x 250 paired-end kits. Into about 10 ul Tris-Cl, the reverse transcription reactions were eluted following cleanup on MinElute columns. Adapter ligations were incubated for roughly 22 hours at 16 degrees C and subsequently purified with AMPure XP beads at a 1:1 ratio. The source study handled its data this way. A modified Decombinator that output V, J, insert and barcode information was used to process the demultiplexed FASTQ files. Sequences that shared a barcode but differed from the dominant sequence were discarded as errors, and original cDNA molecules were estimated by counting barcodes clustered at Levenshtein distance 3. The R packages ineq, vegan, igraph and RCytoscape were used for downstream analyses, together with IMGT nomenclature and CDR3 definitions. V gene usage was computed over distinct sequences, each TCR counted once to avoid skew from clonal expansion. Similarity networks connected unique CDR3 amino acid sequences within a donor whenever two sequences differed by a single Levenshtein edit. Published HIV-specific CDR3s (about 100 alpha, approximately 660 beta) and CMV-specific CDR3s (about twelve alpha, a few hundred beta) were assembled and queried against the repertoires. Random subsampling to size-matched repertoires showed patients' decreased diversity was not caused by their lower sequence numbers. TCRdb took the public reads, trimmed them with fastp at Q25, ran MiXCR for clone calling and kept in-frame beta chains. Rows matching on CDR3 protein sequence are summarized as one entry with the most common DNA and genes. V and J calls and clone size were set by TCRdb, not the authors. The sample has tens of thousands of distinct CDR3 sequences on record, under 9.5% of them singletons. Approximately 3.9% of the sample is taken by the ten largest.

Whole blood was used without fractionating the cells, so the repertoire represented all peripheral T cells without sorting. Some ten uninfected healthy donors were sampled as controls, four of whom were sampled twice roughly twelve weeks apart. For RNA extraction, roughly 2.3 ml of peripheral blood was drawn into Tempus tubes. The TURBO-DNase kit was used to remove leftover genomic DNA, and GLOBINclear was used to deplete globin mRNA. There are many counts of this clonotype. Its antigen specificity is not known. No qualities accompany the bases; no much larger clone lies one base away. The source material was blood. Recombination linked TRBV20-1 to TRBJ1-5; the D gene lacks a confident call. The source of this sequence is an adult in good health. The bases read TGCAGTGCTTTAAGGGTAGAGGATCAGCCCCAGCATTTT. It translates to CSALRVEDQPQHF.